The T cell receptor (beta chain) under discussion was sequenced for a study of blood T cell repertoires in COVID-19. Study details: Sample material is recorded as cDNA or gDNA derived from T cells, B-cell-depleted T cells, or PBMCs.

Grouping used clinical history reported by participants in a survey and questionnaire. This clone was recorded only once. CDR1 is MDHEN, CDR2 SYDVKM, per germline. This CDR3 comprises 12 residues. V was trimmed by 10 bases and J by 3 bases, leaving 11 bases between them. As originally analysed: Amplification with reference gene primers provided the estimates of nucleated cell counts. TCRdb's copy holds only in-frame clones and misses some; the assay was immunoSEQ multiplex PCR. D and trimming were read from the DNA, whereas the V and J calls and clone size are those reported in that table. The sample shows about 280,000 clones, roughly nine tenths of them seen only once.

The J gene is TRBJ2-3, the V gene TRBV28; D is unclear. The origin of this receptor is an older woman who had recovered from COVID-19. The sequencing input was PBMCs or T cells enriched from blood (not recorded which). CDR3 region: CATSESTDTQYF. CDR3 sequence (DNA): TGTGCCACCTCAGAATCGACAGATACGCAGTATTTT.